Following are 8 T cell receptor beta chains from one sample sequenced in a study of memory CD4+ T cells and cytomegalovirus serostatus. Single viable CD3+CD4+CD8-CD45RO+ cells were sorted as the memory CD4+ T cells. Generated by immunoSEQ multiplex PCR, the TCRdb table keeps only in-frame clones and is missing some. Of 50,000 to 65,000 clones in the sample, 60% to 75% were seen once. The material sequenced was memory CD4+ T cells from blood. These TCRs come from an adult in good health and CMV-seropositive.

The gene calls are TRBV27 and TRBJ1-2; D is unclear. CDR1 is MNHEY and CDR2 is SMNVEV in the germline V gene (reference sequence). V was shortened by 1 base and J by 4 bases, with 10 bases between the two germline ends. There are 14 residues in the CDR3. CDR3 protein: CASSLWGGSYGYTF. The CDR3 nucleotides read TGTGCCAGCAGTTTATGGGGAGGCTCCTATGGCTACACCTTC.

J is TRBJ2-7 and V is TRBV28; TRBD2 is a possible D gene (6 bases). Germline assignment: CDR1 MDHEN and CDR2 SYDVKM. The V end lost 8 bases, the J end lost 7 bases, and 15 bases lay between the germline ends. This CDR3 comprises 12 residues. The CDR3 region is CASRSGSTEQYF. Here the CDR3 DNA reads TGTGCCAGCCGGTCCGGGAGTACGGAGCAGTACTTC.

CDR3: CASSGVSGMLDTQYF. As DNA, the CDR3 is TGTGCCAGCAGTGGGGTTAGCGGGATGCTAGATACGCAGTATTTT. J is TRBJ2-3 and V is TRBV2, with TRBD2 identical over 8 bases. Germline assignment: CDR1 SNHLY and CDR2 FYNNEI. Trimming took 4 bases from V and 5 from J; bases not matched to a gene: 8. The CDR3 spans 15 residues.

J is TRBJ2-6 and V is TRBV5-1; D unresolved. This CDR3 is built from 15 residues. V was trimmed by 5 bases and J by 2 bases, leaving 11 bases between them. CDR1 SGHRS and CDR2 YFSETQ come from the germline V gene. This CDR3 reads CASRDVLTGANVLTF. For the CDR3, the DNA is TGCGCCAGCAGAGATGTGTTGACTGGGGCCAACGTCCTGACTTTC.

V is TRBV19 and J is TRBJ2-1; 11 nucleotides agree with TRBD1. There are 17 residues in the CDR3. V shed 3 bases, J shed 6 bases, and the junction held 10 bases outside the gene matches. Per germline, CDR1 LNHDA and CDR2 SQIVND (reference sequence). CDR3 nucleotide sequence: TGTGCCAGTAGTATGGACACCGGGACAGGGGGAGTCAATGAGCAGTTCTTC. This encodes CASSMDTGTGGVNEQFF.

The chain couples TRBV7-2 to TRBJ1-5; unclear D gene. The CDR3 sequence is 14 residues long. The V end was cut by 3 bases, the J end by 7 bases, with 13 bases between. CDR1 and CDR2 (germline): SGHTA, FQGNSA. The CDR3: CASSLSGFLQPQHF. CDR3 in DNA: TGTGCCAGCAGCTTGTCGGGGTTTTTACAGCCCCAGCATTTT.

V and J are TRBV11-3 and TRBJ2-1; D possibly corresponds to TRBD2 (5 bases). This CDR3 spans 15 amino acids. Germline CDR1 is SGHNT and CDR2 is YENEEA. V was pared by 1 base and J by 5 bases, with 12 bases between. The CDR3 is CASSLGGRTDNEQFF. CDR3 sequence (DNA): TGTGCCAGCAGCTTAGGGGGTCGGACTGACAATGAGCAGTTCTTC.

This clone was counted a few times. This chain uses TRBV9 with TRBJ1-3, with D uncertain. CDR3 length: 15 amino acids. Trimming pared 3 bases from V and 3 bases from J, leaving 13 bases between. The germline gives CDR1 SGDLS, CDR2 YYNGEE. CDR3 DNA sequence: TGTGCCAGCAGCGCAGAAGAGACAAGTGGAAACACCATATATTTT. As protein: CASSAEETSGNTIYF.